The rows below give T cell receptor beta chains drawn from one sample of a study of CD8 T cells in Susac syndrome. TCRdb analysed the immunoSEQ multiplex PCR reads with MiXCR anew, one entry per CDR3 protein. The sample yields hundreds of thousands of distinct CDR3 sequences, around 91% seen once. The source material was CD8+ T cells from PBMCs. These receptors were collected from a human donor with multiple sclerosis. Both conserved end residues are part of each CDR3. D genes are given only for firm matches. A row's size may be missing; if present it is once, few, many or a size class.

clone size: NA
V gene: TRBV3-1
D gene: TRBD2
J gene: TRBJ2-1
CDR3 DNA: TGTGCCAGCAAGGCTAGCGGCAATGAGCAGTTCTTC
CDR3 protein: CASKASGNEQFF

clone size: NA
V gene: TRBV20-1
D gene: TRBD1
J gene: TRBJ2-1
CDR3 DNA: TGCAGTGCTAGTGGCTCAGGGGGAATAAACAATGAGCAGTTCTTC
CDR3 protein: CSASGSGGINNEQFF

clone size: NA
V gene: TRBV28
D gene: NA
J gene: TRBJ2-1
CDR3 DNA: TGTGCCAGCAGCCCGCCCGACCTCTCCTACAATGAGCAGTTCTTC
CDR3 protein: CASSPPDLSYNEQFF

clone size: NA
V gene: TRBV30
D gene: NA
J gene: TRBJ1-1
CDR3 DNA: TGTGCCTGGAGTCCACAGACAGAGTTACCCACTGAAGCTTTCTTT
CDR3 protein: CAWSPQTELPTEAFF

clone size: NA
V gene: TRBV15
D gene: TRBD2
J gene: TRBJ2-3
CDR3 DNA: TGTGCCACCAGCAGATACGGAGACCGGGGGACTACCACAGATACGCAGTATTTT
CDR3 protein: CATSRYGDRGTTTDTQYF

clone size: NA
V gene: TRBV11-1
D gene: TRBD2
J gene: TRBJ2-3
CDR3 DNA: TGTGCCAGCAGCCCTGATTCTAGCGGGATACGCTCAGATACGCAGTATTTT
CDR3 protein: CASSPDSSGIRSDTQYF

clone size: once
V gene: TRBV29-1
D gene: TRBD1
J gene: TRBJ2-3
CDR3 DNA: TGCAGCGTGACAGGGCAGCATAGAGATACGCAGTATTTT
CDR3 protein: CSVTGQHRDTQYF

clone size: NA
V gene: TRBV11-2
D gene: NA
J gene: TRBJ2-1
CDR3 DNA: TGTGCCAGCAGCCAGGGGCGGGGCCGCCGATTAAACAATGAGCAGTTCTTC
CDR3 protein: CASSQGRGRRLNNEQFF

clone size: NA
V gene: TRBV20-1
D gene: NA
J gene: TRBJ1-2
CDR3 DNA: TGCAGTGCAAAACCGGGCTATGGCTACACCTTC
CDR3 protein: CSAKPGYGYTF

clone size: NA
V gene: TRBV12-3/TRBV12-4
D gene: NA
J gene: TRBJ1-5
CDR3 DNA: TGTGCCAGCAGTTCAGTCGGGATGATGGGCAATCAGCCCCAGCATTTT
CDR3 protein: CASSSVGMMGNQPQHF

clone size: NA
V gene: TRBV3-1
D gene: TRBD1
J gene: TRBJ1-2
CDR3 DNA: TGTGCCAGCAGCCAAGGGACAGGGGGATATGGCTACACCTTC
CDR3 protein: CASSQGTGGYGYTF

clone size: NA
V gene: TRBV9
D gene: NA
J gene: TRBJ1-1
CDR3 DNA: TGTGCCAGCAGCGTAGTTAGGGGGAACACTGAAGCTTTCTTT
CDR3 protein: CASSVVRGNTEAFF

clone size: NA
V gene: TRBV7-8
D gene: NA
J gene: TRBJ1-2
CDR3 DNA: TGTGCCAGCAGCCCCGACGCGGGGGGTTACTATGGCTACACCTTC
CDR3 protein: CASSPDAGGYYGYTF

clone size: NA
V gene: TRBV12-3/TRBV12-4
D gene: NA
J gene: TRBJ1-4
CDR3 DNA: TGTGCCAGCAGTCCCACGGCCGGAGATGAAAAACTGTTTTTT
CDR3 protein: CASSPTAGDEKLFF

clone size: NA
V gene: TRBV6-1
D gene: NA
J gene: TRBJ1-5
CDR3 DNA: TGTGCCAGCAGTGAAGGGGAAGCGTCTGGGGGCAATCAGCCCCAGCATTTT
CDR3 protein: CASSEGEASGGNQPQHF

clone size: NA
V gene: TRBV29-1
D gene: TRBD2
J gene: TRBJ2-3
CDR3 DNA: TGCAGCGTCGAGGCGGGAGCGGGGACTACGCAGTATTTT
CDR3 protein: CSVEAGAGTTQYF

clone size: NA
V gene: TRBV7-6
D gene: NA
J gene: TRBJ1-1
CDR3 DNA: TGTGCCAGCAGCTTGCCTACAGGGAGCACTGAAGCTTTCTTT
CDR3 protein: CASSLPTGSTEAFF

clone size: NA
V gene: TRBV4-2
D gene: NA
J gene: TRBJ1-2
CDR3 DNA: TGTGCCAGCAGCCAAGATTACCCGGTTGTGGGTGCTGGCTACACCTTC
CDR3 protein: CASSQDYPVVGAGYTF

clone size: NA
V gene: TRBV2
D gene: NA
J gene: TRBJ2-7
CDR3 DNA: TGTGCCAGCAGTGTACTAAACTACGAGCAGTACTTC
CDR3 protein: CASSVLNYEQYF

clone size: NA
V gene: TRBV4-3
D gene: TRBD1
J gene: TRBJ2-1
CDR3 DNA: TGCGCCAGCAGCCAGACAGGGGTTAATGAGCAGTTCTTC
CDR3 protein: CASSQTGVNEQFF

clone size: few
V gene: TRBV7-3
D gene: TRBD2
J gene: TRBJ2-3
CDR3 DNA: TGTGCCAGCAGCTCCGGACTAGCGGCCACAGATACGCAGTATTTT
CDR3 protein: CASSSGLAATDTQYF

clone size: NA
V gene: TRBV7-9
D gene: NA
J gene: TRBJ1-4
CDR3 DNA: TGTGCCAGCAGCTTAGAGGATGAAAAACTGTTTTTT
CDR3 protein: CASSLEDEKLFF

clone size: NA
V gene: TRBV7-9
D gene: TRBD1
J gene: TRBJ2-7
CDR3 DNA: TGTGCCAGCAGCTTGACAGGGGGCTACTCCTACGAGCAGTACTTC
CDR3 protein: CASSLTGGYSYEQYF

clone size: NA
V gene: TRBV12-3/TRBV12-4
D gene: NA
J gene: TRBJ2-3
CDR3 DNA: TGTGCCAGCAGCCCCCCCGGGGGAGGAGATACGCAGTATTTT
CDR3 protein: CASSPPGGGDTQYF

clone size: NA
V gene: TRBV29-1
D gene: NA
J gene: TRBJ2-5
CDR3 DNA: TGCAGCGTTGAAGGCTGGGGCGCCCAAGAGACCCAGTACTTC
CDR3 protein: CSVEGWGAQETQYF

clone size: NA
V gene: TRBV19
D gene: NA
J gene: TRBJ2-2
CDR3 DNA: TGTGCCAGTAGGCCGACTAGTCCCCGGGAGCTGTTTTTT
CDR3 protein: CASRPTSPRELFF

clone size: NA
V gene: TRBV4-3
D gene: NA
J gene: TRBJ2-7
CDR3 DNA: TGCGCCAGCAGCCAAGCCCCCGACGGTTCCTACGAGCAGTACTTC
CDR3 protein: CASSQAPDGSYEQYF

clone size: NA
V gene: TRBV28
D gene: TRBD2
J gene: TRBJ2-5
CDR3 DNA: TGTGCCAGCAGTCCCGGACTAGTAGGGACCCAGTACTTC
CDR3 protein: CASSPGLVGTQYF

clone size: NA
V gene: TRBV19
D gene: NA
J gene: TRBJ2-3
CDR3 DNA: TGTGCCTCACGGAGGTGGGGGACTGCGGGCACAGATACGCAGTATTTT
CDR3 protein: CASRRWGTAGTDTQYF

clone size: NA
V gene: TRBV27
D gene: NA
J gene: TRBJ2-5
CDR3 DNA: TGTGCCAGCAGTTTAGCTGGCCCGGGAGAGACCCAGTACTTC
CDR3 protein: CASSLAGPGETQYF

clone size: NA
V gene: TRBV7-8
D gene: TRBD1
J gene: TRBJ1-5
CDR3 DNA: TGTGCCAGCAGCTTAGATACAGGGGGCCCTTATAGCAATCAGCCCCAGCATTTT
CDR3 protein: CASSLDTGGPYSNQPQHF

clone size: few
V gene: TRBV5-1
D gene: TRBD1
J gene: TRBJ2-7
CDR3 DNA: TGCGCCAGCAGCTTGGTCGGACAGGGGGTCCCCTACGAGCAGTACTTC
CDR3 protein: CASSLVGQGVPYEQYF

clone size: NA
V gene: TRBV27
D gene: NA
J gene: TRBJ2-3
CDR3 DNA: TGTGCCAGCAGTTTATGGGATACTAGCACAGATACGCAGTATTTT
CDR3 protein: CASSLWDTSTDTQYF

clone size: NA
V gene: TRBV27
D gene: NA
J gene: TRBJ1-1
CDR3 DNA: TGTGCCAGCAGTTTATTGGGCTTTGCCCAATTGGAGAGAGCTTTCTTT
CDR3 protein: CASSLLGFAQLERAFF

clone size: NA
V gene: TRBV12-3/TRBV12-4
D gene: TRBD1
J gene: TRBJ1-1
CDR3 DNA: TGTGCCAGCAGTTTAAGCCGACAGGGTCGCACTGAAGCTTTCTTT
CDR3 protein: CASSLSRQGRTEAFF

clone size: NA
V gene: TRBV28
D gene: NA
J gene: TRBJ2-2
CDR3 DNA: TGTGCCAGCAAGCAGGGGACCGACACCGGGGAGCTGTTTTTT
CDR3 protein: CASKQGTDTGELFF

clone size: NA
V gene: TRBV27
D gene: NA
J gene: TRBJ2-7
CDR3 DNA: TGTGCCAGCAGTTTGGGACCTCCCTACGAGCAGTACTTC
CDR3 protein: CASSLGPPYEQYF

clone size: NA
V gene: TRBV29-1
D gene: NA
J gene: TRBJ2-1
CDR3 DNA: TGCAGCGTTGAAGGTTACAATGAGCAGTTCTTC
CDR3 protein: CSVEGYNEQFF

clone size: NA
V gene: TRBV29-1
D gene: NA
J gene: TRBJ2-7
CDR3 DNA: TGCAGCGTTGAAGGGCTGCCGAGCGGACTGCGGCGCGAGCAGTACTTC
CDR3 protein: CSVEGLPSGLRREQYF

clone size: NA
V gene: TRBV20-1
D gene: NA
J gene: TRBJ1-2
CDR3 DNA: TGCAGTGCTAGAGGCCCCCGGGCCCCTAGGGGATATGGCTACACCTTC
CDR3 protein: CSARGPRAPRGYGYTF

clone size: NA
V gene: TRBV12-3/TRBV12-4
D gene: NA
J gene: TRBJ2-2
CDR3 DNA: TGTGCCAGCAGGGCCCACACCGGGGAGCTGTTTTTT
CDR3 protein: CASRAHTGELFF

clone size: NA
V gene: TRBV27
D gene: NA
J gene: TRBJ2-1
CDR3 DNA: TGTGCCAGCACGTACGGGAGCTCCTACAATGAGCAGTTCTTC
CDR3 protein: CASTYGSSYNEQFF